This T cell receptor (beta chain) was sequenced in a study of blood T cell repertoires in COVID-19. Background on the study: From the United States, Italy and Spain came samples of acute and convalescent COVID-19.

The ends were cut back, 1 base at V and 0 bases at J, with 10 bases in the middle. The CDR3 consists of 17 residues. Germline V gives CDR1 SGHVS, CDR2 FQNEAQ. This clone has just a few counts. TCRdb's table, derived via immunoSEQ multiplex PCR, lists solely in-frame clones and lacks some. The sample comprises about 160,000 clones, around 80% of which are singletons, and around 6.1% rests with the top ten. Study members were between about 18 and 95 years old and lived in 20 to 30 US regions. Sequencing input: PBMCs or T cells enriched from blood (not recorded which). J is TRBJ1-6 and V is TRBV7-8, with D maybe TRBD1 (5 bases). The TCR was taken from a man aged 35-49 years who had recovered from COVID-19. CDR3 sequence (DNA): TGTGCCAGCAGCTTAGGGTACAGGAGCTCCTATAATTCACCCCTCCACTTT. Its protein is CASSLGYRSSYNSPLHF.